The clone carrying this TCR beta chain has only a few counts. This sample is part of a study of tumour-infiltrating T cells in Burkitt lymphoma. Study-level background: Survival, overall and progression-free, tracked with productive clonality.

TCRdb's copy holds only in-frame clones and misses some; the assay was immunoSEQ multiplex PCR. The sample lists thousands of clones, around 17% occurring once. The germline gives CDR1 LNHDA, CDR2 SQIVND (reference sequence). V lost 5 bases and J 8 bases, leaving 16 bases between the germline ends. The CDR3 is 14 residues long. The rearrangement links TRBV19 to TRBJ2-1, with a tentative D call TRBD1 (6 bases). The source of this sequence is a human donor with diffuse large B-cell lymphoma. The source material was tumor tissue. The CDR3 DNA reads as TGTGCCAGTAGTCTAAGACAGGTGCGGTATGAGCAGTTCTTC. It codes for CASSLRQVRYEQFF.